The next 18 T cell receptor beta chains were all read from a single sample in a study of CD8+ T cells in alopecia areata (dated by TCRdb to the late 2010s). The library was made by the immunoSEQ multiplex PCR assay. For TCR sequencing, RNA was extracted from every sample and reverse transcribed into cDNA to serve as template. TCRdb took this table from immuneACCESS and kept in-frame rearrangements with V and J called. Such tables lack part of the clones; where checked against another copy, unresolved V genes explain under half of the gap, and the rest is unexplained. This sample holds roughly 250,000 clones; 65% to 70% were observed only once. The ten top clones hold around 1.2% of the sample. The time point tag for this specimen amounts to: baseline before oral tofacitinib. The sample in question was CD4+ T cells sorted from blood, obtained at week 0. These receptors were collected from a human donor with alopecia areata.

V usage is TRBV7-2 and J usage is TRBJ2-3; D perhaps matches TRBD2 (6 bases). V shed 4 bases and J shed 2 bases, with 16 bases lying between them. Germline assignment: CDR1 SGHTA and CDR2 FQGNSA. This CDR3 is 16 amino acids long. CDR3 sequence: CASSSRLVYSTDTQYF. The CDR3 DNA follows: TGTGCCAGCAGCTCCAGACTAGTATATTCCACAGATACGCAGTATTTT. Supplemented by reference TRBV7-2 and TRBJ2-3, the full variable domain reads GAGVSQSPSNKVTEKGKDVELRCDPISGHTALYWYRQSLGQGLEFLIYFQGNSAPDKSGLPSDRFSAERTGGSVSTLTIQRTQQEDSAVYLCASSSRLVYSTDTQYFGPGTRLTVL.

J is TRBJ1-3 and V is TRBV5-6; a weak D match, TRBD1 (6 bases). The V end lost 0 bases, the J end lost 2 bases, and 6 bases lay between the germline ends. The CDR3 covers 14 residues. The germline V gene encodes CDR1 SGHDT and CDR2 YYEEEE. The CDR3 sequence: CASSLGTAGNTIYF. CDR3 DNA sequence: TGTGCCAGCAGCTTGGGGACAGCTGGAAACACCATATATTTT. Filled out from reference TRBV5-6 and TRBJ1-3, the complete variable domain reads DAGVTQSPTHLIKTRGQQVTLRCSPKSGHDTVSWYQQALGQGPQFIFQYYEEEERQRGNFPDRFSGHQFPNYSSELNVNALLLGDSALYLCASSLGTAGNTIYFGEGSWLTVV.

The rearrangement joins TRBV30 to TRBJ2-1; TRBD1 matches 8 bases. Looked up from germline, CDR1 is GTSNPN and CDR2 is SVGIG (reference sequence). The CDR3 contains 13 residues. Trimming cost V 3 bases and J 8 bases; bases outside gene matches: 6. The CDR3 nucleotides read TGTGCCTGGAGCCGGGACAGGATAGATGAGCAGTTCTTC. Translation gives CAWSRDRIDEQFF.

V and J are TRBV10-3 and TRBJ2-3; no firm D call. This CDR3 has 14 residues. V lost 4 bases and J 1 base, leaving 9 bases between the germline ends. Germline CDR1 and CDR2: ENHRY and SYGVKD. CDR3 bases: TGTGCCATCAGTGGATCCACTGGCACAGATACGCAGTATTTT. Translated, it gives CAISGSTGTDTQYF.

This chain joins TRBV7-2 and TRBJ1-6; no clear D. V was shortened by 2 bases and J by 9 bases, with 11 bases between the two germline ends. The CDR3 sequence is 14 residues long. Germline loops: CDR1 SGHTA, CDR2 FQGNSA. The CDR3 protein is CASSLQTLGSPLHF. CDR3 in DNA: TGTGCCAGCAGCTTACAGACTCTGGGTTCACCCCTCCACTTT.

J is TRBJ2-1 and V is TRBV25-1; TRBD2 matches 9 bases. Germline V gene data show CDR1 as MGHDK and CDR2 as SYGVNS. J gave up 5 bases and V 3 bases, and 2 bases lay outside the gene matches. The CDR3 extends over 14 amino acids. CDR3 in DNA: TGTGCCAGCAGTGAGCCTAGCGGGAACAATGAGCAGTTCTTC. Protein sequence: CASSEPSGNNEQFF. Using reference TRBV25-1 and TRBJ2-1 for the parts outside the CDR3, the full variable domain is EADIYQTPRYLVIGTGKKITLECSQTMGHDKMYWYQQDPGMELHLIHYSYGVNSTEKGDLSSESTVSRIRTEHFPLTLESARPSHTSQYLCASSEPSGNNEQFFGPGTRLTVL.

This chain links TRBV5-6 with TRBJ2-7; D is ambiguous. Germline V CDR1 and CDR2: SGHDT, YYEEEE. This CDR3 region has 16 residues. V was shortened by 0 bases and J by 2 bases, with 15 bases between the two germline ends. The DNA for the CDR3 is TGTGCCAGCAGCTTGGGGACCAGGACGCAGACCTACGAGCAGTACTTC. Protein sequence: CASSLGTRTQTYEQYF.

This clone was observed a handful of times. The chain combines TRBV6-5 with TRBJ1-2, with D possibly matching TRBD1 (5 bases). V lost 2 bases and J 0 bases, leaving 13 bases between the germline ends. The CDR3 totals 16 residues. The germline V gene has CDR1 MNHEY and CDR2 SVGAGI. CDR3 nucleotides: TGTGCCAGCAGTTACCTGGGGGGGTCCTCTAACTATGGCTACACCTTC. It translates to CASSYLGGSSNYGYTF.

The chain employs TRBV30 and TRBJ2-3, with a possible D match to TRBD2 (6 bases). In germline, CDR1 is GTSNPN, CDR2 SVGIG (reference sequence). V lost 1 base and J lost 5, with 10 bases in between. The CDR3 covers 13 residues. Here the CDR3 DNA reads TGTGCCTGGAGTGGGGGACTTAGAGATACGCAGTATTTT. It translates to CAWSGGLRDTQYF.

The chain uses TRBV29-1 and TRBJ1-2, with 7 bases identical to TRBD1. Germline CDR1 SQVTM, CDR2 ANQGSEA. The CDR3 loop spans 13 amino acids. The V and J ends lost 3 bases and 2 bases, in that order; junction bases with no gene match: 3. This CDR3 is CSVDAQGNYGYTF. CDR3 sequence (DNA): TGCAGCGTTGATGCACAGGGGAACTATGGCTACACCTTC.

This chain joins TRBV30 and TRBJ1-5, with TRBD1 matching 9 bases. Germline-derived CDR1 and CDR2 are GTSNPN and SVGIG (reference sequence). Germline trimming cut 3 bases from V and 0 bases from J; bases unmatched to any gene: 9. The CDR3 has 17 residues. In DNA, the CDR3 is TGTGCCTGGAGCTCCGACAGGGGGACTTTTAGCAATCAGCCCCAGCATTTT. As protein: CAWSSDRGTFSNQPQHF.

This chain joins TRBV6-5 and TRBJ2-7, with D unresolved. The CDR3 totals 15 residues. From germline, CDR1 is MNHEY and CDR2 SVGAGI. Trimming cost V 2 bases and J 3 bases, with 14 bases left between them. CDR3 in amino acids: CASSYRPDEHYEQYF. The CDR3 DNA sequence: TGTGCCAGCAGTTACCGTCCGGACGAGCACTACGAGCAGTACTTC.

Here the CDR3 DNA reads TGTGCCACCCAAGGGGGGGAACGGAAAGAGACCCAGTACTTC. Its protein product is CATQGGERKETQYF. V and J are TRBV25-1 and TRBJ2-5, with D perhaps TRBD2 (7 bases). This CDR3 has 14 residues. Trimming removed 10 bases at V and 3 bases at J, with 18 bases between. CDR1 is MGHDK and CDR2 is SYGVNS in the germline V gene.

This chain uses TRBV7-9 with TRBJ2-5; tentative D call: TRBD1 (6 bases). Germline V gene sequence: CDR1 SEHNR, CDR2 FQNEAQ (reference sequence). The length of the CDR3 is 14 residues. Between the trimmed V and J ends, which lost 1 base and 6 bases, there was a span of 12 bases. The CDR3 protein is CASSLVQGHKTQYF. The CDR3 DNA is TGTGCCAGCAGCTTAGTTCAGGGACATAAGACCCAGTACTTC.

V is TRBV27 and J is TRBJ2-1; unclear D gene. The CDR3 length is 13 residues. Between the trimmed V and J ends, which lost 6 bases and 10 bases, there was a span of 16 bases. CDR1 is MNHEY and CDR2 is SMNVEV in the germline V gene (reference sequence). The CDR3 nucleotides are TGTGCCAGCAGGAACACCGACGAAATGGAGCAGTTCTTC. The encoded protein is CASRNTDEMEQFF.

V is TRBV5-4 and J is TRBJ1-2; D ambiguous. CDR3 length equals 13 residues. V was clipped by 0 bases and J by 0 bases, with 3 bases between them. Germline V gene sequence: CDR1 SGHNT, CDR2 YYREEE (reference sequence). The CDR3 sequence is CASSLDPNYGYTF. The CDR3 DNA reads as TGTGCCAGCAGCTTGGACCCTAACTATGGCTACACCTTC. Complete variable domain (other parts from reference TRBV5-4 and TRBJ1-2): ETGVTQSPTHLIKTRGQQVTLRCSSQSGHNTVSWYQQALGQGPQFIFQYYREEENGRGNFPPRFSGLQFPNYSSELNVNALELDDSALYLCASSLDPNYGYTFGSGTRLTVV.

The chain is built from TRBV7-8 and TRBJ2-2; D may be TRBD1 (6 bases). Germline loops: CDR1 SGHVS, CDR2 FQNEAQ. V lost 5 bases and J 4 bases, leaving 14 bases between the germline ends. This CDR3 spans 15 amino acids. The CDR3 nucleotides read TGTGCCAGCAGCCTTCGTCAGGGGACCACCGGGGAGCTGTTTTTT. Amino acids: CASSLRQGTTGELFF.

V usage is TRBV7-6 and J usage is TRBJ1-1; D is uncertain. The ends were cut back, 1 base at V and 1 base at J, with 10 bases in the middle. CDR3 size: 15 residues. Germline values: CDR1 SGHVS, CDR2 FNYEAQ. The CDR3 sequence: CASSLVSTQNTEAFF. The CDR3 DNA reads as TGTGCCAGCAGCTTAGTGTCAACTCAGAACACTGAAGCTTTCTTT.